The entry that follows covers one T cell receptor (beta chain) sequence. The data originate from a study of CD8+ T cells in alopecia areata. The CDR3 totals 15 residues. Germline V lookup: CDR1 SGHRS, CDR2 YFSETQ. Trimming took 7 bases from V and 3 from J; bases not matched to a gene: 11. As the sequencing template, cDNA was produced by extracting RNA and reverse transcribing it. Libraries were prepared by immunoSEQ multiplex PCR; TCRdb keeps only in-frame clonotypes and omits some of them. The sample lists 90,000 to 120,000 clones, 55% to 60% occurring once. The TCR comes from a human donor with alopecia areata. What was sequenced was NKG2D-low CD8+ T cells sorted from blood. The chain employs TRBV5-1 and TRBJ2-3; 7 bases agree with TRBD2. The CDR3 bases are TGCGCCAGCGTCCGCCGGGACTACCTTACAGATACGCAGTATTTT. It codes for CASVRRDYLTDTQYF.